Listed here is a single T cell receptor beta chain. The CDR3 extends over 16 amino acids. Germline assignment: CDR1 MNHNY and CDR2 SVGAGI (reference sequence). V was pared by 7 bases and J by 4 bases, with 20 bases between. This sample was taken from a study of PD-L1 blockade in urothelial cancer. Sequencing used immunoSEQ multiplex PCR; TCRdb keeps in-frame clones, though not all of them. Among tens of thousands of clones, about 93% were seen once, and the ten largest hold about 11%. Time point given: peripheral blood 6 weeks after treatment start. The V call is TRBV6-6, the J call TRBJ1-3; weak D call: TRBD1 (6 bases). The sample in question was PBMCs, obtained around atezolizumab (anti-PD-L1) treatment. The sequence was collected from a woman between 55 and 75 years old with urothelial cancer. CDR3 bases: TGTGCCAGCACTTCAATGCGGGGGGCGCGAGGAAACACCATATATTTT. This sequence encodes CASTSMRGARGNTIYF.